What follows is one TCR beta chain and its context. The data belong to a study of T cell responses to AZD1222 COVID-19 vaccine. Produced via immunoSEQ multiplex PCR; TCRdb's table is partial and in-frame only. This sample yields around 100,000 clones, of which over 75% are seen a single time; 4% to 4.5% belongs to the top ten. This TCR came from an adult in good health. The sequencing used peripheral blood, collected on day 0 of MenACWY control vaccination.

The CDR3 reads CASSLDREAEAFF. CDR3 coding DNA: TGTGCCAGCAGCTTGGACAGGGAAGCTGAAGCTTTCTTT. The J gene is TRBJ1-1, the V gene TRBV11-2, with TRBD1 matching over 8 bases. V dropped 3 bases and J dropped 6; count of bases not matched to a gene: 3. The CDR3 sequence is 13 residues long. Germline V gene lookup returns CDR1 SGHAT and CDR2 FQNNGV.